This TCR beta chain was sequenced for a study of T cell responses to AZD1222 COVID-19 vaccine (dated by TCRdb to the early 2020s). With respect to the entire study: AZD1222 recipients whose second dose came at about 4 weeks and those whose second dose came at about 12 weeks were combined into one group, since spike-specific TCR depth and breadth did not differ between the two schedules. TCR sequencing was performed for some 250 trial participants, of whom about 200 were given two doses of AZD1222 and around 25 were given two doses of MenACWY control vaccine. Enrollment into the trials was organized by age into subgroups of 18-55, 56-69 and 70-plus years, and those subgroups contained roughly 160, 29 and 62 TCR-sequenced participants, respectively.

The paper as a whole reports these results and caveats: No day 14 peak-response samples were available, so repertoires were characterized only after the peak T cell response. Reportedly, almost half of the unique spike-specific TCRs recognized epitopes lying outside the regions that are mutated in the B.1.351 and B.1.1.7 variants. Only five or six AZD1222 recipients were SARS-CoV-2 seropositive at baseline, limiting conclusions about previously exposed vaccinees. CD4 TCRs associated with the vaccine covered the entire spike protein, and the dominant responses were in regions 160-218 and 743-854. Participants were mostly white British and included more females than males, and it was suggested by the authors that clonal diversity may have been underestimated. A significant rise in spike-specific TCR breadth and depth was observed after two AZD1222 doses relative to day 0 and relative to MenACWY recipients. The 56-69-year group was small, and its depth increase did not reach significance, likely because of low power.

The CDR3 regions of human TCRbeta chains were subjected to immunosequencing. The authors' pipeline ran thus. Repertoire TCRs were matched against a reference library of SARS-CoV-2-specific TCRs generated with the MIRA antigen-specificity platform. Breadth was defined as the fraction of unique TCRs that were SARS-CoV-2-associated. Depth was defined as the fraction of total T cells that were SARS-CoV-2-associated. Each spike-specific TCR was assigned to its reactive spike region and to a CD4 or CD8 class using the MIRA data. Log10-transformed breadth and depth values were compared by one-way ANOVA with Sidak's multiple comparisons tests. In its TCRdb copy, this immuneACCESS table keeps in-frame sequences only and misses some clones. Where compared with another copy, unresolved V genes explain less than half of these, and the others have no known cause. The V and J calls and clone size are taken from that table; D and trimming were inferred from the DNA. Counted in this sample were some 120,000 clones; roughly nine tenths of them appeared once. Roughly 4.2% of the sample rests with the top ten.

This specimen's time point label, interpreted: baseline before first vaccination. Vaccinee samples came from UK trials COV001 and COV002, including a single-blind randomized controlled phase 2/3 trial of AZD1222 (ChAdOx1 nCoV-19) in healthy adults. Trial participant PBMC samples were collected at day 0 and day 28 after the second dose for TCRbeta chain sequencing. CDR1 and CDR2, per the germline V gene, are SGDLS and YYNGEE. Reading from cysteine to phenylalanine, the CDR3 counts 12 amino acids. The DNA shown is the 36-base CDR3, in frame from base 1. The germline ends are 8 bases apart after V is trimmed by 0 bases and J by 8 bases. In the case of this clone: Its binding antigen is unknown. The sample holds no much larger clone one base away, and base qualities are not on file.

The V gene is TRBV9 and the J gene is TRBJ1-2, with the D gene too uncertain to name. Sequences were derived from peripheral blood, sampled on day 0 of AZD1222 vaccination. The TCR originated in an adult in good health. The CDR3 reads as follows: CASSVAEHGYTF. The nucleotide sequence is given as TGTGCCAGCAGCGTAGCCGAACACGGCTACACCTTC.